This T cell receptor (beta chain) was sequenced for a study of blood T cell repertoires in COVID-19. Study background: Samples representing acute and convalescent COVID-19 were sourced from the United States, Italy and Spain. PBMCs, B-cell-depleted T cells, or T cells provided the cDNA or gDNA that made up the material.

The CDR3 has 14 residues. V dropped 3 bases and J dropped 1 base, with 12 bases sitting between them. The V gene's germline CDR1 is GTSNPN and CDR2 SVGIG (reference sequence). TCRdb keeps only in-frame clones here, not all; method: immunoSEQ multiplex PCR. The data contain roughly 99,000 clones, approximately 88% of them singletons. The sequenced material came from peripheral blood. The chain links TRBV30 to TRBJ1-2; possibly TRBD1 for D (5 bases). The receptor was isolated from a middle-aged man with active or convalescent COVID-19. DNA of the CDR3: TGTGCCTGGAGGGGCCAGGGACTTAACTATGGCTACACCTTC. This codes for CAWRGQGLNYGYTF.